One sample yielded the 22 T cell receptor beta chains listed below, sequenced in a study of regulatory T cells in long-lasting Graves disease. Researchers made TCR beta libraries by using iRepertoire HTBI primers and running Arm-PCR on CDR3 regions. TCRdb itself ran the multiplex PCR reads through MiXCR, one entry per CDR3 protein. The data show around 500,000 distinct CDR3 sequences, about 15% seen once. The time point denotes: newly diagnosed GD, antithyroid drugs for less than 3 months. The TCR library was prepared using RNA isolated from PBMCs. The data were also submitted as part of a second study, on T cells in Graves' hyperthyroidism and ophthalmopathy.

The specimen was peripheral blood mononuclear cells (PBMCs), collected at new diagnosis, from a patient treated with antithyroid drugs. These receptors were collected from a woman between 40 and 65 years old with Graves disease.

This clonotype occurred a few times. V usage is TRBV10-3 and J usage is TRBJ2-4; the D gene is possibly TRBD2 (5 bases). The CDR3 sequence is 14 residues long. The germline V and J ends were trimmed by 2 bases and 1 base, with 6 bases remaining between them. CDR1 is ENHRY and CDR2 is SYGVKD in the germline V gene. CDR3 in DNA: TGTGCCATCAGTGAGGCGGGTGCCAAAAACATTCAGTACTTC. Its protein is CAISEAGAKNIQYF.

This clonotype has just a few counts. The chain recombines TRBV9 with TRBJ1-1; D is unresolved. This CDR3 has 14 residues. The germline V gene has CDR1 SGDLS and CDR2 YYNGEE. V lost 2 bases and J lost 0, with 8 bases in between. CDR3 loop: CASSVQEMNTEAFF. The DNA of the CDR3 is TGTGCCAGCAGCGTCCAAGAGATGAACACTGAAGCTTTCTTT.

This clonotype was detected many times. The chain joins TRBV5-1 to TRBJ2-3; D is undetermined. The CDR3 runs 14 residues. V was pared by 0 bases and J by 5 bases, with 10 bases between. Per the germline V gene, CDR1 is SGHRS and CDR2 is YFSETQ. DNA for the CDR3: TGCGCCAGCAGCTTGGGGTCAGCAAGAGATACGCAGTATTTT. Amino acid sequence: CASSLGSARDTQYF.

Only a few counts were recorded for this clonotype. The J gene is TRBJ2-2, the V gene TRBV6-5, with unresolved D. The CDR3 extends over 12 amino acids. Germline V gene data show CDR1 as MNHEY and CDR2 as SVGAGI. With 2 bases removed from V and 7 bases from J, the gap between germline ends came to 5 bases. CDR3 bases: TGTGCCAGCAGTTACGGGGACGGGGAGCTGTTTTTT. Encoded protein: CASSYGDGELFF.

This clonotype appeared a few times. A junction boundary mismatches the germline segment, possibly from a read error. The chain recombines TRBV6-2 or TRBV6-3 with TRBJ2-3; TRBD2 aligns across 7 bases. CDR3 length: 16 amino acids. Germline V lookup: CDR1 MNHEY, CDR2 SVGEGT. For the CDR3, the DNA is TGTGCCAGCAGTGACTCGGGACTACTATTCACAGATACGCAGTATTTT. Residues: CASSDSGLLFTDTQYF.

CDR3 bases: TGTGCCAGCAGGTTTGGACAGGGGGCAAAGAACACTGAAGCTTTCTTT. Its translation: CASRFGQGAKNTEAFF. J is TRBJ1-1 and V is TRBV12-3 or TRBV12-4, with 11 bases that match TRBD1. CDR3 length: 16 residues. The V gene end was trimmed by 6 bases and the J gene end by 1 base; junction bases not matched to a gene: 7.

This CDR3 is CASSTGQGSREQYF. CDR3 DNA sequence: TGTGCCAGCAGCACGGGACAGGGCTCCCGCGAGCAGTACTTC. J is TRBJ2-7 and V is TRBV7-9; TRBD1 agrees at 9 bases. Looked up from germline, CDR1 is SEHNR and CDR2 is FQNEAQ (reference sequence). CDR3 length equals 14 residues. V shed 5 bases and J 6 bases; nucleotides not matched to a gene: 8.

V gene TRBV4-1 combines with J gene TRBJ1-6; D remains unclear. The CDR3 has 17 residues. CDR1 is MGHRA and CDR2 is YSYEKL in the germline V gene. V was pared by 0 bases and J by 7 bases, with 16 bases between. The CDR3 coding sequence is TGCGCCAGCAGCCAAGAGTGGAAGAGAATTGAAAATTCACCCCTCCACTTT. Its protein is CASSQEWKRIENSPLHF.

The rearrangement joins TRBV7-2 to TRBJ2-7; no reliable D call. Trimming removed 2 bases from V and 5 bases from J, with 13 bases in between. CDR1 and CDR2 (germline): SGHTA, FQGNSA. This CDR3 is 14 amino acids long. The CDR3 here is CASSLLLVGDEQYF. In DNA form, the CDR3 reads TGTGCCAGCAGCTTATTGTTGGTTGGGGACGAGCAGTACTTC. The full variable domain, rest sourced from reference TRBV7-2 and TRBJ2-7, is GAGVSQSPSNKVTEKGKDVELRCDPISGHTALYWYRQSLGQGLEFLIYFQGNSAPDKSGLPSDRFSAERTGGSVSTLTIQRTQQEDSAVYLCASSLLLVGDEQYFGPGTRLTVT.

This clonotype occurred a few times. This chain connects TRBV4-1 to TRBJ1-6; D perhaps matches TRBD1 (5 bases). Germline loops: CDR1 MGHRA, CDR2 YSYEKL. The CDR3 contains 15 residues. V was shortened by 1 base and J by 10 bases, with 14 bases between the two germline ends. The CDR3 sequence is CASSQVRQGESPLHF. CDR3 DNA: TGCGCCAGCAGCCAAGTTCGGCAGGGTGAATCACCCCTCCACTTT.

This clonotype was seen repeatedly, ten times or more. The CDR3 nucleotides are TGTGCCAGCTCACCCCAGGGCCAAGCTTTCTTT. The encoded protein is CASSPQGQAFF. The chain couples TRBV18 to TRBJ1-1, with D possibly being TRBD1 (5 bases). The V end was cut by 3 bases, the J end by 9 bases, with 8 bases between. This CDR3 region has 11 residues. Germline CDR1 reads KGHSH; CDR2 reads LQKENI.

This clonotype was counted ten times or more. The CDR3 DNA is TGTGCCAGCAGCCCGCTCCGGGATAACAATGAGCAGTTCTTC. Amino acid sequence: CASSPLRDNNEQFF. The V call is TRBV5-5, the J call TRBJ2-1; a possible D gene is TRBD2 (5 bases). V was trimmed by 4 bases and J by 5 bases, leaving 13 bases between them. The CDR3 is made up of 14 amino acids. In germline, CDR1 is SGHKS, CDR2 YYEKEE (reference sequence).

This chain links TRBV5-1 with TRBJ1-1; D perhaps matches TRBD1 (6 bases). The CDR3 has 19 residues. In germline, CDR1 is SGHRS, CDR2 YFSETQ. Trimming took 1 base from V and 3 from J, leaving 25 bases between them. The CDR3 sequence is CASSLNPPGHPVGDTEAFF. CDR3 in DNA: TGCGCCAGCAGCTTGAACCCTCCGGGACACCCAGTTGGGGACACTGAAGCTTTCTTT. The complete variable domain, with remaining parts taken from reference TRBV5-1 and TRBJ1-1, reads KAGVTQTPRYLIKTRGQQVTLSCSPISGHRSVSWYQQTPGQGLQFLFEYFSETQRNKGNFPGRFSGRQFSNSRSEMNVSTLELGDSALYLCASSLNPPGHPVGDTEAFFGQGTRLTVV.

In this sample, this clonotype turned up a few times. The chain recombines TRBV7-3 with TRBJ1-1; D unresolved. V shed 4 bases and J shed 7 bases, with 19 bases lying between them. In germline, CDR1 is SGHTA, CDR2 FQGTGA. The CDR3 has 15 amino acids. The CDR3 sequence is CASSSGPLYADEAFF. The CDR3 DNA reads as TGTGCCAGCAGCTCCGGCCCTCTCTATGCCGATGAAGCTTTCTTT.

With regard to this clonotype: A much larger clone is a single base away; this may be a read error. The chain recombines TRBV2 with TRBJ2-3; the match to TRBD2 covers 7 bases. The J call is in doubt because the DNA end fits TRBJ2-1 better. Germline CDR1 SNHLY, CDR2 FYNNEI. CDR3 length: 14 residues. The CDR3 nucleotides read TGTGCCAGCACGGGGGGAGGTTCCTTCTACGAGCAGTTCTTC. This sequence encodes CASTGGGSFYEQFF.

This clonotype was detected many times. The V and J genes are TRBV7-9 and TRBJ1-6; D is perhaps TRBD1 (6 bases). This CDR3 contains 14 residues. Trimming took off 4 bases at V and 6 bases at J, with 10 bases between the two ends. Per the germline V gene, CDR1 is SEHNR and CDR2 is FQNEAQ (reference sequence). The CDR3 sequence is CASSSPQGNSPLHF. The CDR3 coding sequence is TGTGCCAGCAGCTCCCCACAGGGTAATTCACCCCTCCACTTT.

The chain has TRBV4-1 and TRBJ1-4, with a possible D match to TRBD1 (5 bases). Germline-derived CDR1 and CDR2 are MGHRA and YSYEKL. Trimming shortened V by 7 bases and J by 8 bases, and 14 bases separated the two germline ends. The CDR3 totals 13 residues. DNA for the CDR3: TGCGCCAGCAAAAGTTCCGAGGGGGAAAAACTGTTTTTT. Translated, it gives CASKSSEGEKLFF.

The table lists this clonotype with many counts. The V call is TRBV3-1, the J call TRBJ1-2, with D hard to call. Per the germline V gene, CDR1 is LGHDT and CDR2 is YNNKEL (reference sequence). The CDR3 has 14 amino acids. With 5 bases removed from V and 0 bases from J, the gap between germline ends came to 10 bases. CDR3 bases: TGTGCCAGCAGCTCCGGGCCGTCTAACTATGGCTACACCTTC. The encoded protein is CASSSGPSNYGYTF.

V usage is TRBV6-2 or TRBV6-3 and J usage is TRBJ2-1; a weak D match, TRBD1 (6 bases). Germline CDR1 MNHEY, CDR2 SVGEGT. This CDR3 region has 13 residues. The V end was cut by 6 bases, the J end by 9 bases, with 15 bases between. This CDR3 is CASSPRTGSEQFF. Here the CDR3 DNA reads TGTGCCAGCAGCCCACGTACAGGGAGTGAGCAGTTCTTC.

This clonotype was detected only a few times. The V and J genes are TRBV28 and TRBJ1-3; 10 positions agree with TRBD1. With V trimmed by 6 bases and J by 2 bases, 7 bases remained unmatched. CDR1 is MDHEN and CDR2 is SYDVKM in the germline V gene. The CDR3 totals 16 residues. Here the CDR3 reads CASRSLGTGAGNTIYF. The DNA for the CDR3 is TGTGCCAGCAGATCCCTCGGGACAGGGGCTGGAAACACCATATATTTT.

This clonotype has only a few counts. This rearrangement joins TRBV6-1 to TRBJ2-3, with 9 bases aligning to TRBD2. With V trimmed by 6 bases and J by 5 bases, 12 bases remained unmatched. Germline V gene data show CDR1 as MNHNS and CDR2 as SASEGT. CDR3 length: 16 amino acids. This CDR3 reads CASSLQGRGGGDTQYF. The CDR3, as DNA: TGTGCCAGCAGCCTGCAGGGGCGGGGGGGTGGAGATACGCAGTATTTT.

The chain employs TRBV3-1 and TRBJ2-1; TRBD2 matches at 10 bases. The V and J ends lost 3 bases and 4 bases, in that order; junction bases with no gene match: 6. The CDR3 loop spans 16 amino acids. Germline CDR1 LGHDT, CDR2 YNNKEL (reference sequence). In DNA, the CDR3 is TGTGCCAGCAGCCACCCTATAGCGGGGGGTTACAATGAGCAGTTCTTC. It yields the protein CASSHPIAGGYNEQFF.